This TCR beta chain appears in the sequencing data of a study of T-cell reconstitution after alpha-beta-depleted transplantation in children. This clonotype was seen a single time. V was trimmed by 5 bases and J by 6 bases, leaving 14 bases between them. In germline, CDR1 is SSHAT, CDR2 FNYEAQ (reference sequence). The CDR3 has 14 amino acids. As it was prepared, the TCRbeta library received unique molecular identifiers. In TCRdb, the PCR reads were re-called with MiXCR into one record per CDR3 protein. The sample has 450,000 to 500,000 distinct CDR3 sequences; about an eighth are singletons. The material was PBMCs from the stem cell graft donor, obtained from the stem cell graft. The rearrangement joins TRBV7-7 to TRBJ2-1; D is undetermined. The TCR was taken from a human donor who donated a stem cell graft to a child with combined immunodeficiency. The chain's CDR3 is CASSPTTVVNEQFF. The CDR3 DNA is TGTGCCAGCAGCCCGACCACAGTAGTCAATGAGCAGTTCTTC.